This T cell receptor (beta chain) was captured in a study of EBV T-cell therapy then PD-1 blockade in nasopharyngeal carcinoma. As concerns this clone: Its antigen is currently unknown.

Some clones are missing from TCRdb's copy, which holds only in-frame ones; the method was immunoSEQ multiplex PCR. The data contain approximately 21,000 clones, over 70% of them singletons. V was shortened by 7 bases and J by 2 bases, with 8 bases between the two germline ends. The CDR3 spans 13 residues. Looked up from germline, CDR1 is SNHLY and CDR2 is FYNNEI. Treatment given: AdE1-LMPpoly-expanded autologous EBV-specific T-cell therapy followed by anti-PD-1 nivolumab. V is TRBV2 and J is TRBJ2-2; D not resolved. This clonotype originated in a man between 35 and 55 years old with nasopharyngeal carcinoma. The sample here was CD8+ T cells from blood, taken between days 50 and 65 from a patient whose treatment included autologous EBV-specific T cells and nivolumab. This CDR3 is CASKADNTGELFF. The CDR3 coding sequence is TGTGCCAGCAAAGCTGACAACACCGGGGAGCTGTTTTTT.